The 8 T cell receptor beta chains listed next were all sequenced from one sample in a study of blood T cell repertoires in COVID-19. Profiling relied on immunoSEQ multiplex PCR, and the TCRdb table lists in-frame clones only, not all of them. The table has a few hundred thousand clones, around 88% seen once. Sequencing was done on a sample of peripheral blood. The receptors stem from a woman aged 50 to 65 with COVID-19, enrolled during active disease.

The chain is built from TRBV5-6 and TRBJ1-3; possible D gene TRBD1, 5 bases. CDR1 SGHDT and CDR2 YYEEEE come from the germline V gene. Between the trimmed V and J ends, which lost 2 bases and 7 bases, there was a span of 10 bases. The CDR3 has 13 amino acids. In DNA, the CDR3 is TGTGCCAGCAGCTTTCTTGGGGGGAACACCATATATTTT. The encoded protein is CASSFLGGNTIYF.

The table lists this clone with a count of one. The chain employs TRBV14 and TRBJ2-7; D perhaps matches TRBD1 (5 bases). Deletions cut 4 bases from V and 4 bases from J, with 14 bases between. The germline gives CDR1 SGHDN, CDR2 FVKESK. CDR3 length: 14 amino acids. CDR3 coding DNA: TGTGCCAGCAGCCCCCCCGAAAACAGGTACGAGCAGTACTTC. This codes for CASSPPENRYEQYF.

The V and J genes are TRBV3-1 (or the pseudogene TRBV3-2) and TRBJ1-4; tentatively, D is TRBD1 (5 bases). Germline assignment: CDR1 LGHDT and CDR2 YNNKEL (reference sequence). V lost 4 bases, J lost 7 bases, and 13 bases lay in between. CDR3 size: 14 residues. The CDR3 nucleotides are TGTGCCAGCAGCCCACCGGGGGGGGGTGAAAAACTGTTTTTT. Translated, it gives CASSPPGGGEKLFF.

V is TRBV11-2 and J is TRBJ2-7; 9 nucleotides line up with TRBD1. CDR3 length: 14 amino acids. Germline V lookup: CDR1 SGHAT, CDR2 FQNNGV. V lost 6 bases to trimming and J lost 2 bases; unmatched junction nucleotides: 5. CDR3 in amino acids: CASRGDRVPYEQYF. The CDR3 bases are TGTGCCAGCAGAGGGGACAGGGTCCCCTACGAGCAGTACTTC.

The V and J genes are TRBV21-1 and TRBJ1-2; the table gives TRBD1 as D, unverified against the DNA. TRBV21-1 is listed as a pseudogene. The CDR3 extends over 13 amino acids. The CDR3 DNA sequence: TGTGCCAGCAGCCAACAGGTGATCTATGGCTACACCTTC. This translates into CASSQQVIYGYTF.

The CDR3 is CASSMGVAGSARKAFF. DNA of the CDR3: TGTGCCAGTAGTATGGGAGTAGCGGGATCGGCGCGGAAAGCTTTCTTT. The chain uses TRBV19 and TRBJ1-1, with unresolved D. Germline assignment: CDR1 LNHDA and CDR2 SQIVND (reference sequence). Trimming stripped 3 bases from V and 9 bases from J, with 23 bases between. The CDR3 loop spans 16 amino acids.

The V gene is TRBV5-1, the J gene TRBJ2-5, with D possibly matching TRBD1 (5 bases). Germline V CDR1 and CDR2: SGHRS, YFSETQ. Trimming removed 5 bases at V and 3 bases at J, with 8 bases between. CDR3 length: 12 residues. As DNA, the CDR3 is TGCGCCAGCAGGATGACAGAAGAGACCCAGTACTTC. As protein: CASRMTEETQYF.

The chain has TRBV6-6 and TRBJ2-3, with 7 bases aligning to TRBD2. V dropped 5 bases and J dropped 3; count of bases not matched to a gene: 5. Germline V CDR1 and CDR2: MNHNY, SVGAGI (reference sequence). This CDR3 has 14 amino acids. The CDR3: CASSPRGVTDTQYF. The CDR3 DNA reads as TGTGCCAGCAGTCCCCGGGGGGTAACAGATACGCAGTATTTT.